What follows are 19 T cell receptor beta chains derived from one specimen sequenced in a study of T cell responses to AZD1222 COVID-19 vaccine. Only in-frame clones appear in the TCRdb table, and some are missing; sequencing was by immunoSEQ multiplex PCR. The sample carries approximately 80,000 clones, 75% to 90% recorded once. Sequenced material: peripheral blood, taken on day 0 of AZD1222 vaccination. All receptors derive from an adult in good health.

The chain is built from TRBV30 and TRBJ1-1; a possible D gene is TRBD1 (6 bases). Deletions cut 0 bases from V and 7 bases from J, with 9 bases between. This CDR3 is 12 amino acids long. Germline lookup yields CDR1 GTSNPN and CDR2 SVGIG (reference sequence). The CDR3 protein is CAWSVGQYEAFF. The CDR3 region has the DNA TGTGCCTGGAGTGTAGGACAGTATGAAGCTTTCTTT.

This rearrangement joins TRBV18 to TRBJ2-1; no clear D. Germline lookup yields CDR1 KGHSH and CDR2 LQKENI. V dropped 2 bases and J dropped 7 bases, with 3 bases sitting between them. This CDR3 region has 11 residues. The CDR3 is CASSPANEQFF. The CDR3 DNA follows: TGTGCCAGCTCACCAGCGAATGAGCAGTTCTTC.

This rearrangement joins TRBV7-6 to TRBJ2-2; D uncertain. Trimming took off 3 bases at V and 6 bases at J, with 17 bases between the two ends. CDR1 and CDR2 from the germline V gene are SGHVS and FNYEAQ. This CDR3 region has 16 residues. Here the CDR3 reads CASSFLSPHTAGELFF. In DNA form, the CDR3 reads TGTGCCAGCAGCTTTCTTTCGCCCCACACAGCCGGGGAGCTGTTTTTT.

The chain recombines TRBV4-1 with TRBJ2-1, with D possibly matching TRBD1 (6 bases). Trimming cost V 6 bases and J 0 bases, with 12 bases left between them. The germline V gene has CDR1 MGHRA and CDR2 YSYEKL. This CDR3 contains 15 residues. The CDR3 DNA reads TGCGCCAGCAGTAGGGGGTACAACTCCTACAATGAGCAGTTCTTC. Its translation: CASSRGYNSYNEQFF.

The chain combines TRBV23-1 with TRBJ1-2; D uncertain. TRBV23-1 is given ORF status, its function remaining uncertain. The length of the CDR3 is 12 residues. The V and J ends lost 4 bases and 6 bases respectively, with 9 bases between them. The CDR3 DNA follows: TGCGCCAGCAGTCCCTTTCTCCATGGCTACACCTTC. This translates into CASSPFLHGYTF.

The chain combines TRBV7-2 with TRBJ1-2; possibly TRBD1 for D (5 bases). This CDR3 spans 13 amino acids. The V gene's germline CDR1 is SGHTA and CDR2 FQGNSA. Trimming took 1 base from V and 4 from J, leaving 7 bases between them. The CDR3 protein is CASSLGQRYGYTF. The CDR3 DNA reads TGTGCCAGCAGCTTAGGACAGCGCTATGGCTACACCTTC.

The gene calls are TRBV7-3 and TRBJ2-3; 9 nucleotides line up with TRBD1. The CDR3 runs 14 residues. V was pared by 4 bases and J by 4 bases, with 3 bases of the junction left unmatched. The germline gives CDR1 SGHTA, CDR2 FQGTGA. The CDR3 coding sequence is TGTGCCAGCAGCTCCAGGACAGGGGCAGATACGCAGTATTTT. Translated: CASSSRTGADTQYF. The whole variable domain, filled in from reference TRBV7-3 and TRBJ2-3, reads GAGVSQTPSNKVTEKGKYVELRCDPISGHTALYWYRQSLGQGPEFLIYFQGTGAADDSGLPNDRFFAVRPEGSVSTLKIQRTERGDSAVYLCASSSRTGADTQYFGPGTRLTVL.

The chain is built from TRBV28 and TRBJ1-2; unclear D gene. The length of the CDR3 is 15 residues. The V end was cut by 4 bases, the J end by 0 bases, with 12 bases between. From germline, CDR1 is MDHEN and CDR2 SYDVKM. CDR3 region: CASSYWTDTNYGYTF. CDR3 nucleotides: TGTGCCAGCAGTTACTGGACGGATACTAACTATGGCTACACCTTC.

The chain combines TRBV30 with TRBJ1-4; a weak D match, TRBD1 (5 bases). CDR3 length: 13 amino acids. Looked up from germline, CDR1 is GTSNPN and CDR2 is SVGIG (reference sequence). Trimming stripped 0 bases from V and 14 bases from J, with 16 bases between. The CDR3, as DNA: TGTGCCTGGAGTGTCGACACCCAGAGGGGTCTGTTTTTT. Residues: CAWSVDTQRGLFF.

V and J are TRBV10-3 and TRBJ1-2; D possibly corresponds to TRBD1 (6 bases). Germline V lookup: CDR1 ENHRY, CDR2 SYGVKD. The CDR3 totals 14 residues. V was trimmed by 5 bases and J by 3 bases, leaving 13 bases between them. The CDR3 sequence is CAISPIRTDYGYTF. The CDR3 nucleotides are TGTGCCATCAGTCCTATTCGGACAGACTATGGCTACACCTTC.

The chain joins TRBV11-3 to TRBJ2-1; tentative D call: TRBD2 (6 bases). CDR3 length equals 17 residues. The germline V and J ends were trimmed by 3 bases and 0 bases, with 15 bases remaining between them. CDR1 is SGHNT and CDR2 is YENEEA in the germline V gene. The CDR3 sequence is CASSFPRDSSSYNEQFF. The CDR3 DNA reads as TGTGCCAGCAGCTTTCCCCGGGACTCAAGCTCCTACAATGAGCAGTTCTTC.

This chain joins TRBV3-1 (or the pseudogene TRBV3-2) and TRBJ1-1; no reliable D call. The V end lost 2 bases, the J end lost 4 bases, and 8 bases lay between the germline ends. The CDR3 is made up of 13 amino acids. Per the germline V gene, CDR1 is LGHDT and CDR2 is YNNKEL (reference sequence). The CDR3 DNA reads as TGTGCCAGCAGCCAAACCTGGAGCACTGAAGCTTTCTTT. It encodes CASSQTWSTEAFF.

In its sample, this clone was seen once. The J gene is TRBJ1-1, the V gene TRBV5-6; no clear D. CDR3 length: 11 amino acids. The germline gives CDR1 SGHDT, CDR2 YYEEEE. With 4 bases removed from V and 3 bases from J, the gap between germline ends came to 4 bases. CDR3 sequence reads: CASSVYTEAFF. The CDR3, as DNA: TGTGCCAGCAGCGTCTACACTGAAGCTTTCTTT. Filled out from reference TRBV5-6 and TRBJ1-1, the complete variable domain reads DAGVTQSPTHLIKTRGQQVTLRCSPKSGHDTVSWYQQALGQGPQFIFQYYEEEERQRGNFPDRFSGHQFPNYSSELNVNALLLGDSALYLCASSVYTEAFFGQGTRLTVV.

Written as DNA, the CDR3 is TGCGCCAGCAGCTTGGGACCGCTCGGGCGGGCTCCCAACAATGAGCAGTTCTTC. Its protein is CASSLGPLGRAPNNEQFF. This sequence joins TRBV5-1 and TRBJ2-1; D may be TRBD2 (5 bases). Germline V gene data show CDR1 as SGHRS and CDR2 as YFSETQ. This CDR3 region has 18 residues. V dropped 0 bases and J dropped 5 bases, with 21 bases sitting between them.

This clone was picked up one time. DNA for the CDR3: TGTGCCAGCAGCTCCCAGGGGATAGCTACGAACACTGAAGCTTTCTTT. It is translated as CASSSQGIATNTEAFF. The chain uses TRBV11-2 and TRBJ1-1; tentatively, D is TRBD1 (6 bases). Trimming stripped 4 bases from V and 1 base from J, with 16 bases between. Germline V gene data show CDR1 as SGHAT and CDR2 as FQNNGV. The CDR3 is made up of 16 amino acids.

This sequence joins TRBV7-9 and TRBJ2-5, with 10 bases identical to TRBD2. The CDR3 is 17 amino acids. The germline V gene encodes CDR1 SEHNR and CDR2 FQNEAQ (reference sequence). The ends lost 5 bases at V and 7 bases at J; junction bases unmatched: 16. The CDR3 here is CASSHRLAGGAGATQYF. Written as DNA, the CDR3 is TGTGCCAGCAGCCACAGACTAGCGGGTGGAGCCGGGGCGACCCAGTACTTC.

The chain employs TRBV5-4 and TRBJ2-1; TRBD2 matches at 12 bases. Germline-derived CDR1 and CDR2 are SGHNT and YYREEE (reference sequence). V was clipped by 0 bases and J by 5 bases; unmatched bases: 3. The CDR3 runs to 16 residues. This chain's CDR3 is CASSLGGLAGNNEQFF. The CDR3 DNA is TGTGCCAGCAGCTTGGGGGGACTAGCGGGTAACAATGAGCAGTTCTTC. Full variable domain (outside the CDR3, taken from reference TRBV5-4 and TRBJ2-1): ETGVTQSPTHLIKTRGQQVTLRCSSQSGHNTVSWYQQALGQGPQFIFQYYREEENGRGNFPPRFSGLQFPNYSSELNVNALELDDSALYLCASSLGGLAGNNEQFFGPGTRLTVL.

The gene calls are TRBV19 and TRBJ2-7; 9 bases map to TRBD2. There are 15 residues in the CDR3. The V segment lost 4 bases and the J segment 2 bases; nucleotides outside the gene matches: 6. The germline V gene encodes CDR1 LNHDA and CDR2 SQIVND (reference sequence). The CDR3 is CASSTRGGVAYEQYF. The CDR3 region has the DNA TGTGCCAGTAGTACACGCGGGGGGGTGGCCTACGAGCAGTACTTC.

This clone was detected once. The CDR3 coding sequence is TGTGCCAGCAGAGCTAGTCTGGTGGGAAAACTGTTTTTT. Translating it yields CASRASLVGKLFF. V is TRBV27 and J is TRBJ1-4; no firm D call. The CDR3 has 13 amino acids. The germline V gene has CDR1 MNHEY and CDR2 SMNVEV (reference sequence). Trimming stripped 6 bases from V and 10 bases from J, with 15 bases between. The whole variable domain, remainder taken from reference TRBV27 and TRBJ1-4, is EAQVTQNPRYLITVTGKKLTVTCSQNMNHEYMSWYRQDPGLGLRQIYYSMNVEVTDKGDVPEGYKVSRKEKRNFPLILESPSPNQTSLYFCASRASLVGKLFFGSGTQLSVL.